The 10 T cell receptor beta chains reported below all come from one sample, sequenced in a study of T cells after yellow fever vaccination. TCRdb reprocessed the 5' RACE reads via MiXCR and lists one record per CDR3 protein. The sample contains 200,000 to 250,000 distinct CDR3 sequences, roughly 7.2% of which appear only once. Sequencing was performed on CD4+ T cells sorted from PBMCs, taken 15 days after the yellow fever booster vaccination. The receptors here all came from a man younger than 45 who received the YFV17D yellow fever vaccine.

This clonotype was recorded many times. V and J are TRBV29-1 and TRBJ1-1; a possible D gene is TRBD1 (6 bases). The CDR3 runs to 13 residues. The germline CDR1 and CDR2 sequences are SQVTM and ANQGSEA. The ends were cut back, 3 bases at V and 1 base at J, with 9 bases in the middle. The CDR3: CSVDGQRNTEAFF. The CDR3 nucleotides read TGCAGCGTTGATGGACAGAGGAACACTGAAGCTTTCTTT.

The J gene is TRBJ2-7, the V gene TRBV20-1, with TRBD2 matching over 12 bases. The CDR3 length is 14 residues. J lost 5 bases, V lost 4 bases, and 6 bases had no gene match. Germline V lookup: CDR1 DFQATT, CDR2 SNEGSKA (reference sequence). The CDR3 coding sequence is TGCAGTGCTAATCTAGCGGGAGGGCGCGACGAGCAGTACTTC. Translation gives CSANLAGGRDEQYF.

V usage is TRBV3-1 and J usage is TRBJ2-1, with a possible D match to TRBD2 (5 bases). The V and J ends lost 5 bases and 4 bases respectively, with 15 bases between them. Germline CDR1 LGHDT, CDR2 YNNKEL (reference sequence). CDR3 length equals 15 residues. CDR3: CASSVLAVSYNEQFF. Here the CDR3 DNA reads TGTGCCAGCAGCGTTCTAGCAGTATCTTACAATGAGCAGTTCTTC.

The chain combines TRBV10-3 with TRBJ2-2; D might be TRBD1 (6 bases). V dropped 4 bases and J dropped 5 bases, with 14 bases sitting between them. Germline V gives CDR1 ENHRY, CDR2 SYGVKD. The CDR3 covers 15 residues. In DNA form, the CDR3 reads TGTGCCATCAGTGGGGGGCAGGGACCAACCGGGGAGCTGTTTTTT. Translating gives CAISGGQGPTGELFF.

This clonotype has only a few counts. The chain's CDR3 is CASSAGTATYNSPLHF. The CDR3 DNA reads as TGTGCCAGCAGCGCTGGGACTGCTACCTATAATTCACCCCTCCACTTT. V gene TRBV9 combines with J gene TRBJ1-6; tentative D call: TRBD1 (5 bases). The V gene's germline CDR1 is SGDLS and CDR2 YYNGEE. V was trimmed by 3 bases and J by 2 bases, leaving 12 bases between them. The CDR3 extends over 16 amino acids.

This clonotype was found many times. The V gene is TRBV20-1, the J gene TRBJ2-4, with 8 bases aligning to TRBD2. The J segment lost 2 bases and the V segment lost 2 bases, leaving 2 bases of the junction unmatched. CDR1 is DFQATT and CDR2 is SNEGSKA in the germline V gene (reference sequence). The CDR3 totals 14 residues. In DNA form, the CDR3 reads TGCAGTGCTAGAAGCGGGGGATCCAAAAACATTCAGTACTTC. Its protein product is CSARSGGSKNIQYF.

This clonotype showed up many times. The gene calls are TRBV29-1 and TRBJ1-1, with D perhaps matching TRBD1 (5 bases). Germline V gives CDR1 SQVTM, CDR2 ANQGSEA. V lost 4 bases and J lost 0, with 15 bases in between. The CDR3 extends over 15 amino acids. CDR3: CSVGRSKGMNTEAFF. The CDR3 DNA is TGCAGCGTTGGAAGGTCGAAGGGGATGAACACTGAAGCTTTCTTT.

Many counts were recorded for this clonotype. This chain links TRBV20-1 with TRBJ2-1, with 15 bases that match TRBD2. CDR3 size: 15 residues. V dropped 5 bases and J dropped 8; count of bases not matched to a gene: 7. The germline V gene encodes CDR1 DFQATT and CDR2 SNEGSKA (reference sequence). CDR3 coding DNA: TGCAGTGCTGCCCAGGGACTAGCGGGAGGACATGAGCAGTTCTTC. Amino acid sequence: CSAAQGLAGGHEQFF.

This clonotype has ten or more counts. The V call is TRBV27, the J call TRBJ2-1; D is possibly TRBD2 (6 bases). There are 13 residues in the CDR3. CDR1 is MNHEY, CDR2 SMNVEV, per germline (reference sequence). The ends were cut back, 6 bases at V and 0 bases at J, with 6 bases in the middle. CDR3 protein: CASRRDSYNEQFF. Written as DNA, the CDR3 is TGTGCCAGCAGGCGGGACTCCTACAATGAGCAGTTCTTC.

The V call is TRBV12-3 or TRBV12-4, the J call TRBJ2-7, with 8 bases fitting TRBD2. The CDR3 loop spans 14 amino acids. Trimming at V came to 3 bases and at J to 4 bases, leaving 5 bases not matched to a gene. The CDR3 sequence is CASSFSGRGYEQYF. DNA of the CDR3: TGTGCCAGCAGTTTCTCCGGGAGGGGTTACGAGCAGTACTTC.